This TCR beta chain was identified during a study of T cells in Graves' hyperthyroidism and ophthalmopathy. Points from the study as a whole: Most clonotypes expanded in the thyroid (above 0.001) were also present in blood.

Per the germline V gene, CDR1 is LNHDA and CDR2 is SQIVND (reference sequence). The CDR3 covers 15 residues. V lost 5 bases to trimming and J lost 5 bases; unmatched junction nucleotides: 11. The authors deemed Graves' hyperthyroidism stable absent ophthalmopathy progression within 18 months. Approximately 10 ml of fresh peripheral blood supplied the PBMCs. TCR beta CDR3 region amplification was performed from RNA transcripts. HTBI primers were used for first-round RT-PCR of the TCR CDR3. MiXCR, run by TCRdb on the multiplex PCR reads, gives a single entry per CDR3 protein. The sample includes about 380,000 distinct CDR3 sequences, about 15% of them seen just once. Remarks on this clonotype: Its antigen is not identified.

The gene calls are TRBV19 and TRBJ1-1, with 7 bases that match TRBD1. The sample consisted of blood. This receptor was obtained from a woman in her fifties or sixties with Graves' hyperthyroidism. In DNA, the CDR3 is TGTGCCAGTAGTCCATTCCAGGGGGTTGGTACTGAAGCTTTCTTT. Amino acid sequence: CASSPFQGVGTEAFF.